This T cell receptor beta chain was sequenced during a study of shared clonotypes between healthy human individuals. About the research overall: Used for every donor were three CD4 naive, three CD4 memory, two CD8 naive and one CD8 memory plate.

Study-wide results and caveats: Non-shared clonotypes had lower generation probabilities than clonotypes shared by all four sorted-subset donors.

Sorted-subset replicate PCRs used roughly 210 ng of genomic DNA. This amount corresponded to 30,000 to 35,000 T cell genomes. Sequencing was performed with immunoSEQ multiplex PCR; in TCRdb, only in-frame clones are kept and a portion is missing. Of approximately 530,000 clones listed, roughly 95% were seen once; the top ten hold about 0.068%. Per germline, CDR1 SGHNT and CDR2 YYREEE (reference sequence). Trimming removed 3 bases from V and 3 bases from J; junction bases left unmatched: 8. The CDR3 spans 17 residues. Remarks on this clone: Antigen: not known.

The chain uses TRBV5-4 and TRBJ2-3; 12 nucleotides align to TRBD1. The source material was naive CD4+ T cells sorted from blood. The subset here: CD45RA+ positively selected. The TCR comes from a woman aged 25 to 39 in good health. CDR3 residues: CASSWGDRGRGTDTQYF. The CDR3 DNA reads TGTGCCAGCAGCTGGGGGGACAGGGGGCGTGGAACAGATACGCAGTATTTT.